These 27 T cell receptor beta chains came from one sample sequenced in a study of cytomegalovirus exposure and HLA in healthy donors. PCR primers comprised 60 Vbeta and 13 Jbeta primers. Profiling relied on immunoSEQ multiplex PCR, and the TCRdb table lists in-frame clones only, not all of them. Of 150,000 or so clones in the sample, under 80% were seen once. Sequencing input: PBMCs. The receptors derive from a human donor in good health.

V gene TRBV2 combines with J gene TRBJ2-7; D not certain. Germline CDR1 is SNHLY and CDR2 is FYNNEI. V lost 4 bases and J 4 bases, leaving 5 bases between the germline ends. The CDR3 sequence is 11 residues long. CDR3: CASSVLYEQYF. CDR3 coding DNA: TGTGCCAGCAGTGTTTTATACGAGCAGTACTTC.

This chain links TRBV7-2 with TRBJ2-2; 7 bases are a match to TRBD2. The germline V gene has CDR1 SGHTA and CDR2 FQGNSA. There are 16 residues in the CDR3. The trim removed 7 bases at V and 2 bases at J, leaving 10 bases unmatched. CDR3 region: CASTPRGGVNTGELFF. In DNA, the CDR3 is TGTGCCAGCACCCCGAGGGGAGGGGTTAACACCGGGGAGCTGTTTTTT.

This clone was detected only once. The chain joins TRBV10-3 to TRBJ1-5; 9 bases line up with TRBD1. The CDR3 extends over 14 amino acids. Per the germline V gene, CDR1 is ENHRY and CDR2 is SYGVKD. Unmatched junction bases numbered 0, after V lost 2 bases and J lost 4 bases. The CDR3 DNA reads TGTGCCATCAGTGAGGGACAGGGGAATCAGCCCCAGCATTTT. Amino acids: CAISEGQGNQPQHF.

In its sample, this clone was seen a few times. CDR3 in DNA: TGTGCCAGCAGCTTAAATCCCGACGAGCAGTACTTC. Translated, it gives CASSLNPDEQYF. The rearrangement joins TRBV13 to TRBJ2-7; D gene uncertain. V lost 2 bases, J lost 5 bases, and 7 bases lay in between. CDR1 is PRHDT and CDR2 is FYEKMQ in the germline V gene (reference sequence). The length of the CDR3 is 12 residues.

This clone was observed a handful of times. The chain employs TRBV6-5 and TRBJ2-1; D is perhaps TRBD2 (6 bases). The CDR3 has 15 residues. The V end was cut by 2 bases, the J end by 0 bases, with 8 bases between. The germline V gene has CDR1 MNHEY and CDR2 SVGAGI. The CDR3 loop is CASSYQGGSYNEQFF. Here the CDR3 DNA reads TGTGCCAGCAGTTACCAGGGAGGCTCCTACAATGAGCAGTTCTTC.

This clone was observed a few times. The chain carries TRBV6-5 and TRBJ1-2; 8 nucleotides line up with TRBD1. There are 15 residues in the CDR3. Germline V gene sequence: CDR1 MNHEY, CDR2 SVGAGI. The J segment lost 4 bases and the V segment lost 2 bases, leaving 6 bases of the junction unmatched. The CDR3 nucleotides are TGTGCCAGCAGTTACGGTTCAGGGGGCGGCTATGGCTACACCTTC. This gives the protein CASSYGSGGGYGYTF.

This chain connects TRBV7-2 to TRBJ1-5; D is unclear. V shed 0 bases and J shed 11 bases, with 14 bases lying between them. This CDR3 spans 14 amino acids. Germline V CDR1 and CDR2: SGHTA, FQGNSA. The CDR3 reads CASSLAGPPWAQHF. The CDR3 DNA follows: TGTGCCAGCAGCTTAGCGGGCCCCCCTTGGGCCCAGCATTTT.

This chain links TRBV11-1 with TRBJ2-3; 7 nucleotides line up with TRBD2. Germline trimming cut 6 bases from V and 4 bases from J; bases unmatched to any gene: 13. Per the germline V gene, CDR1 is SGHAT and CDR2 is FQDESV (reference sequence). The CDR3 sequence is 16 residues long. For the CDR3, the DNA is TGTGCCAGCAGTCCCCGTCGGACTAGGTGGCCAGATACGCAGTATTTT. Its protein is CASSPRRTRWPDTQYF.

This clone turned up a few times. At the DNA level, this CDR3 is encoded by other sequences in the same sample as well. This sequence joins TRBV7-8 and TRBJ1-1; no firm D call. CDR1 is SGHVS, CDR2 FQNEAQ, per germline. The CDR3 runs 15 residues. Trimming shortened V by 1 base and J by 3 bases, and 12 bases separated the two germline ends. The DNA of the CDR3 is TGTGCCAGCAGCTTAGTTTCCGCAGGTGACACTGAAGCTTTCTTT. Translated: CASSLVSAGDTEAFF.

The chain links TRBV5-6 to TRBJ1-2; 8 bases map to TRBD1. The junction had 6 bases not matched to a gene; V was cut back by 0 bases and J by 8 bases. Looked up from germline, CDR1 is SGHDT and CDR2 is YYEEEE. The length of the CDR3 is 14 residues. CDR3 sequence reads: CASSLGDRKSGYTF. The CDR3 nucleotides read TGTGCCAGCAGCTTGGGGGACAGGAAGTCCGGCTACACCTTC.

The J gene is TRBJ1-2, the V gene TRBV7-2; perhaps TRBD1 as D (6 bases). The germline CDR1 and CDR2 sequences are SGHTA and FQGNSA. Trimming stripped 5 bases from V and 9 bases from J, with 13 bases between. There are 12 residues in the CDR3. In DNA, the CDR3 is TGTGCCAGCAGCACACGGGACACCCGCTACACCTTC. This translates into CASSTRDTRYTF.

The chain is built from TRBV25-1 and TRBJ1-1; D is unclear. V lost 7 bases and J 1 base, leaving 13 bases between the germline ends. The CDR3 spans 14 residues. CDR1 is MGHDK, CDR2 SYGVNS, per germline. In DNA, the CDR3 is TGTGCCAGCACGGAGGCGCAACAGAACACTGAAGCTTTCTTT. The encoded protein is CASTEAQQNTEAFF.

By share of the sample, this clone is medium-sized (0.01 to 0.1%). Other DNA sequences in this specimen translate into the identical CDR3. CDR3 DNA sequence: TGCGCCAGCAGCTTGTCAGGAGGGTACAATGAGCAGTTCTTC. It is translated as CASSLSGGYNEQFF. The V gene is TRBV5-1, the J gene TRBJ2-1; possibly TRBD2 for D (6 bases). CDR3 size: 14 residues. Per the germline V gene, CDR1 is SGHRS and CDR2 is YFSETQ. V was trimmed by 1 base and J by 4 bases, leaving 9 bases between them.

This clone was detected once. The chain uses TRBV6-5 and TRBJ1-4, with TRBD1 as a possible D gene (6 bases). Germline assignment: CDR1 MNHEY and CDR2 SVGAGI. CDR3 length equals 14 residues. Trimming took 4 bases from V and 7 from J, leaving 13 bases between them. The DNA of the CDR3 is TGTGCCAGCAGTTTTTTGGGGGCGCGTGAAAAACTGTTTTTT. It yields the protein CASSFLGAREKLFF.

The gene calls are TRBV30 and TRBJ2-3; TRBD2 is a possible D gene (5 bases). Trimming left V 0 bases short and J 6 bases short, with 10 bases between. The CDR3 has 13 amino acids. Germline CDR1 is GTSNPN and CDR2 is SVGIG (reference sequence). CDR3 nucleotide sequence: TGTGCCTGGAGTGTACTGAGGGCGGATACGCAGTATTTT. Translated: CAWSVLRADTQYF.

This rearrangement joins TRBV5-6 to TRBJ2-3, with D perhaps TRBD1 (6 bases). Trimming shortened V by 3 bases and J by 1 base, and 12 bases separated the two germline ends. Germline values: CDR1 SGHDT, CDR2 YYEEEE. The CDR3 is made up of 15 amino acids. This CDR3 reads CASSSRQVGTDTQYF. The CDR3 DNA reads TGTGCCAGCAGCTCTAGACAGGTGGGCACAGATACGCAGTATTTT.

This clone was recorded a few times. This chain links TRBV10-3 with TRBJ2-7, with D possibly TRBD1 on 5 matching bases. V lost 11 bases, J lost 1 base, and 9 bases lay in between. CDR3 size: 11 residues. Germline values: CDR1 ENHRY, CDR2 SYGVKD. The CDR3 is CAVRQSYEQYF. CDR3 DNA sequence: TGTGCCGTCCGACAGTCCTACGAGCAGTACTTC.

The V call is TRBV29-1, the J call TRBJ2-6, with D possibly TRBD2 on 5 matching bases. V shed 1 base and J shed 0 bases, with 7 bases lying between them. The CDR3 covers 15 residues. Per germline, CDR1 SQVTM and CDR2 ANQGSEA. The CDR3 DNA sequence: TGCAGCGTTGAAGGTGAGGGCTCTGGGGCCAACGTCCTGACTTTC. Translated, it gives CSVEGEGSGANVLTF.

This clone has a handful of counts. V usage is TRBV6-6 and J usage is TRBJ2-7, with 10 nucleotides matching TRBD1. The germline gives CDR1 MNHNY, CDR2 SVGAGI (reference sequence). The CDR3 is made up of 14 amino acids. The J segment lost 4 bases and the V segment lost 4 bases, leaving 4 bases of the junction unmatched. CDR3 nucleotides: TGTGCCAGCAGTTCCGGGACAGGGGTGTACGAGCAGTACTTC. Its translation is CASSSGTGVYEQYF.

The chain combines TRBV6-4 with TRBJ2-2, with 7 bases identical to TRBD1. This CDR3 comprises 15 residues. Germline assignment: CDR1 MRHNA and CDR2 SNTAGT. The J segment lost 5 bases and the V segment lost 0 bases, leaving 3 bases of the junction unmatched. This CDR3 is CASSDSGRGTGELFF. CDR3 bases: TGTGCCAGCAGTGACTCGGGCAGGGGGACCGGGGAGCTGTTTTTT.

The chain is built from TRBV5-1 and TRBJ2-7; 9 bases match TRBD2. Trimming cost V 5 bases and J 0 bases; bases outside gene matches: 3. The germline CDR1 and CDR2 sequences are SGHRS and YFSETQ. The CDR3 is 14 residues long. DNA of the CDR3: TGCGCCAGCAGGGTAGCGGGGGCCTCCTACGAGCAGTACTTC. This gives the protein CASRVAGASYEQYF.

This chain links TRBV15 with TRBJ1-1; TRBD1 aligns across 10 bases. The CDR3 extends over 18 amino acids. The V and J ends lost 0 bases and 3 bases, in that order; junction bases with no gene match: 10. CDR1 is LNHNV and CDR2 is YYDKDF in the germline V gene (reference sequence). DNA of the CDR3: TGTGCCACCAGCAGAGATACGTTAGACAGGGGGCGCGACACTGAAGCTTTCTTT. This translates into CATSRDTLDRGRDTEAFF.

This chain uses TRBV12-2 with TRBJ1-2. TRBV12-2 is tagged as a pseudogene. The CDR3 extends over 14 amino acids. CDR3 bases: TGTGCAAGTCGCTTTGCTGGAGCCCCCCATGGCTACACCTTC. This translates into CASRFAGAPHGYTF.

The J gene is TRBJ2-3, the V gene TRBV9; D perhaps matches TRBD2 (6 bases). V lost 0 bases to trimming and J lost 1 base, with 9 bases between them. In germline, CDR1 is SGDLS, CDR2 YYNGEE. The CDR3 has 15 amino acids. CDR3 region: CASSVGWGGTDTQYF. The CDR3 nucleotides are TGTGCCAGCAGCGTAGGGTGGGGGGGCACAGATACGCAGTATTTT.

The rearrangement links TRBV19 to TRBJ2-1, with D possibly matching TRBD2 (6 bases). V was pared by 0 bases and J by 2 bases, with 14 bases between. CDR1 LNHDA and CDR2 SQIVND come from the germline V gene (reference sequence). CDR3 length: 17 amino acids. This CDR3 reads CASSIDLSAGAYNEQFF. In DNA form, the CDR3 reads TGTGCCAGTAGTATAGATCTATCAGCGGGTGCCTACAATGAGCAGTTCTTC.

This chain connects TRBV7-3 to TRBJ2-5; D not certain. Per the germline V gene, CDR1 is SGHTA and CDR2 is FQGTGA. V was cut by 6 bases and J by 11 bases, with 16 bases left in between. The CDR3 covers 12 residues. In nucleotides, the CDR3 is TGTGCCAGCAGTTCCCCCCCGGGTGAGCAGTACTTC. It codes for CASSSPPGEQYF.

The V and J genes are TRBV5-1 and TRBJ1-2, with D possibly being TRBD1 (6 bases). The CDR3 runs to 14 residues. Germline V gene lookup returns CDR1 SGHRS and CDR2 YFSETQ. V was shortened by 4 bases and J by 4 bases, with 14 bases between the two germline ends. The CDR3 region has the DNA TGCGCCAGCAGCGAGCGACAGGATGGCTATGGCTACACCTTC. This encodes CASSERQDGYGYTF.